These T cell receptor beta chains were read from a single sample in a study of human T cells and chemical hapten exposure. One entry per CDR3 protein, called by TCRdb with MiXCR from the RACE reads. The profile shows tens of thousands of distinct CDR3 sequences, approximately 8% of them singletons. Sequencing used whole blood, obtained in connection with sensitization to the hapten diphenylcyclopropenone (DPC). These receptors were collected from a woman under 40 with alopecia areata. Some clones in this sample may be carry-over from other donors' samples. The CDR3 runs from the conserved cysteine through the conserved F or W. Each record gives: CDR3 length, V gene, J gene, CDR3 protein.

length: 15
V: TRBV30
J: TRBJ1-3
CDR3: CAWSVGGHSGNTIYF

length: 13
V: TRBV11-1
J: TRBJ2-3
CDR3: CASSLRSTDTQYF

length: 15
V: TRBV3-1
J: TRBJ2-3
CDR3: CASSQNFLGTDTQYF

length: 15
V: TRBV19
J: TRBJ1-6
CDR3: CASARSSGLGRALHF

length: 14
V: TRBV12-5
J: TRBJ2-3
CDR3: CASADRGFTDTQYF

length: 14
V: TRBV4-1
J: TRBJ2-7
CDR3: CASSRSGSPEEQYF

length: 15
V: TRBV18
J: TRBJ2-2
CDR3: CASRTGNANTGELFF

length: 16
V: TRBV9
J: TRBJ1-3
CDR3: CASSPSPKLSGNTIYF

length: 13
V: TRBV28
J: TRBJ2-3
CDR3: CASSLTGADTQYF

length: 12
V: TRBV29-1
J: TRBJ2-1
CDR3: CSVGVGYGEQFF

length: 14
V: TRBV13
J: TRBJ1-1
CDR3: CASRTGGLGTEAFF

length: 14
V: TRBV20-1
J: TRBJ2-7
CDR3: CSGRPRTAHYEQYF

length: 13
V: TRBV20-1
J: TRBJ1-3
CDR3: CSAPGDSGNTIYF

length: 14
V: TRBV27
J: TRBJ1-2
CDR3: CAIERGEDREDYTF

length: 12
V: TRBV6-6
J: TRBJ1-4
CDR3: CASRPPDEKLFF

length: 13
V: TRBV29-1
J: TRBJ1-3
CDR3: CSVTGDSGNTIYF

length: 14
V: TRBV5-5
J: TRBJ1-3
CDR3: CASSSGGTGNTIYF

length: 17
V: TRBV5-5
J: TRBJ2-2
CDR3: CASSLSGERGATGELFF